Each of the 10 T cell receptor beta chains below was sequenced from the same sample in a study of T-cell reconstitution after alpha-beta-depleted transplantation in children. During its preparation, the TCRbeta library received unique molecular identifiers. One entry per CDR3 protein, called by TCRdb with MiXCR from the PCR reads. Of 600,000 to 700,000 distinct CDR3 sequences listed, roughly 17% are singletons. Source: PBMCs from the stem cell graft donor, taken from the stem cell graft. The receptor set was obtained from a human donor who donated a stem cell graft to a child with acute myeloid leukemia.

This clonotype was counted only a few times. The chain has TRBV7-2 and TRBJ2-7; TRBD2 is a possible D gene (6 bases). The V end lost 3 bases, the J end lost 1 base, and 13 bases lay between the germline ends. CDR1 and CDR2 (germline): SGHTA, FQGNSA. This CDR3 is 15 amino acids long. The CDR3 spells CASSFWGDGSYEQYF. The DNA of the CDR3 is TGTGCCAGCAGCTTTTGGGGGGATGGGTCCTACGAGCAGTACTTC.

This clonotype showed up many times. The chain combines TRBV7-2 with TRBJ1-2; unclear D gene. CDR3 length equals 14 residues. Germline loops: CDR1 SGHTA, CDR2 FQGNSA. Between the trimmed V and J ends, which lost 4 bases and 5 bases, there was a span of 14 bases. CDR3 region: CASSSPRDTYGYTF. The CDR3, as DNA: TGTGCCAGCAGCTCTCCCCGTGACACTTATGGCTACACCTTC.

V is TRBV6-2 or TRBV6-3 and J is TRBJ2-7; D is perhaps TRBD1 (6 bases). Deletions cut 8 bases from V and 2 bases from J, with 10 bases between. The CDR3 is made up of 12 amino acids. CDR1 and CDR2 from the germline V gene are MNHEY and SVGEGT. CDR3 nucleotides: TGTGCCAGCGGGGACAAACCCTACGAGCAGTACTTC. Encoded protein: CASGDKPYEQYF.

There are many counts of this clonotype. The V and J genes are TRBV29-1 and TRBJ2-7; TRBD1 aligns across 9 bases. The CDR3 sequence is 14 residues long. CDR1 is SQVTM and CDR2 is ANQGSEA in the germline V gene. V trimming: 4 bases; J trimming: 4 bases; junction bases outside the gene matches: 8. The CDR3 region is CSVGTGGAPYEQYF. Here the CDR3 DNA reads TGCAGCGTTGGAACAGGGGGCGCACCGTACGAGCAGTACTTC.

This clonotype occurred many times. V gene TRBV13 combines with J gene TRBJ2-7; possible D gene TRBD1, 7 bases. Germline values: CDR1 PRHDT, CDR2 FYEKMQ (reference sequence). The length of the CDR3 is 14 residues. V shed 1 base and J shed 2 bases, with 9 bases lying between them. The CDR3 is CASSLARGAYEQYF. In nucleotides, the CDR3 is TGTGCCAGCAGCTTAGCCAGGGGGGCCTACGAGCAGTACTTC.

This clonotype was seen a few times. This CDR3 is CASSPQYRGTEAFF. The CDR3 bases are TGTGCCAGCAGCCCGCAATACAGGGGGACTGAAGCTTTCTTT. V and J are TRBV7-2 and TRBJ1-1; 8 bases align to TRBD1. Germline loops: CDR1 SGHTA, CDR2 FQGNSA. Germline trimming cut 5 bases from V and 5 bases from J; bases unmatched to any gene: 7. The length of the CDR3 is 14 residues. The variable domain in full, completed from reference TRBV7-2 and TRBJ1-1, reads GAGVSQSPSNKVTEKGKDVELRCDPISGHTALYWYRQSLGQGLEFLIYFQGNSAPDKSGLPSDRFSAERTGGSVSTLTIQRTQQEDSAVYLCASSPQYRGTEAFFGQGTRLTVV.

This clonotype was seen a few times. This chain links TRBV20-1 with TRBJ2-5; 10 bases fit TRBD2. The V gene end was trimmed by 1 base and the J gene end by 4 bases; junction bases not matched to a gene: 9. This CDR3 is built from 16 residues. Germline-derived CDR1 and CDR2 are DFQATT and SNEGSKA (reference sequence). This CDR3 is CSARVAGGSPAETQYF. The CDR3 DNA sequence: TGCAGTGCTAGAGTAGCGGGGGGCTCACCGGCAGAGACCCAGTACTTC.

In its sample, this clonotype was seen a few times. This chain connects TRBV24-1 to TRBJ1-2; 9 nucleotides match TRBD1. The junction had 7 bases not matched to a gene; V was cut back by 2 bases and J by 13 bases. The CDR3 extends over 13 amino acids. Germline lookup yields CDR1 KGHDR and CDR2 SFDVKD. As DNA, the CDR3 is TGTGCCACCAGTGATTCGGGCCGGGACAGGGCCACCTTC. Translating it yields CATSDSGRDRATF.

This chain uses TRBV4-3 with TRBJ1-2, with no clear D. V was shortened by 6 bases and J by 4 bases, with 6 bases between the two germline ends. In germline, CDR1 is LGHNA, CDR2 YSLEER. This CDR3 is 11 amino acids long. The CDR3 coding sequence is TGCGCCAGCAGAGGCAGCTATGGCTACACCTTC. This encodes CASRGSYGYTF.

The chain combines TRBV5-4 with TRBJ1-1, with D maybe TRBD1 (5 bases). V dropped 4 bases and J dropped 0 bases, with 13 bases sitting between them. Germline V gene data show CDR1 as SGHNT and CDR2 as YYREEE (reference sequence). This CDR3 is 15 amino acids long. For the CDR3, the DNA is TGTGCCAGCAGCCCGGGACCACACATGAACACTGAAGCTTTCTTT. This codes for CASSPGPHMNTEAFF.